Included here is one TCR beta chain sequence, with context. This clone's antigen is unknown. Base qualities are not provided; no much larger clone lies one nucleotide away. This specimen comes from a study of regulatory T cells in long-lasting Graves disease (TCRdb year 2021). Concerning the study at large: Newly diagnosed Graves' disease patients had taken antithyroid drugs for less than 3 months. This study used TCR sequencing and RNA sequencing of peripheral blood to compare persistent Graves' disease patients against newly diagnosed Graves' disease patients. The study was registered as a clinical trial and conducted in China. A total of some 33 samples were covered by TCR sequencing, comprising roughly 13 persistent and some 20 newly diagnosed Graves' disease patients. Here is what the overall study found, with its caveats: Only the TCR beta chain was sequenced and analyzed. Persistent disease showed preferential use of TRBV28, TRBJ1-2 and TRBJ2-5, whereas newly diagnosed disease favored TRBV20-1 and TRBJ2-1. As a limitation, the authors acknowledged that the small sample size may reduce accuracy. Lower TCR Shannon entropy and fewer highly expanded clones were observed in persistent Graves' disease patients than in newly diagnosed patients, which suggested clonal expansion. Because the primary lesion, thyroid tissue, could not be accessed, the study looked at peripheral blood alone. Patients with persistent disease shared more public clonotypes (approximately 2,500) than newly diagnosed patients did (about 1,000).

Based on the germline V gene, the CDR1 and CDR2 sequences are MNHEY and SVGAGI. Spanning cysteine to phenylalanine, the CDR3 consists of 16 amino acids. This entry keeps only the CDR3 DNA: 48 bases, framed from base 1. V sheds 0 bases and J sheds 4 bases, leaving 15 bases between their ends. The time point label here, explained by the study, means: newly diagnosed GD, antithyroid drugs for less than 3 months. For both TCR sequencing and RNA sequencing, RNA was extracted from PBMCs using TRIzol. The diagnosis of Graves' disease followed American Thyroid Association guidelines. Recruitment of patients was carried out at an endocrinology department in Xi'an, China. Each patient gave 7 to 9.5 milliliters of peripheral blood, collected in an EDTA anticoagulant tube. PBMCs were isolated by Ficoll Paque Plus density gradient separation without further T cell sorting. RNA quality was checked with an Agilent 2100 Bioanalyzer and agarose gel, and concentration with a NanoDrop 2000.

The library was generated by multiplex PCR. Instrument used: Illumina HiSeq 4000. To build TCR beta libraries, CDR3 regions were amplified by Arm-PCR using iRepertoire HTBI primers. Gel purification was performed on PCR products prior to sequencing. Concerning the study's data processing: Gene usage analysis of CDR3 amino acid clonotypes used the 62 TRBV and around 14 TRBJ segments found across samples. Filtered high-quality paired reads were merged into contigs using COPE and FqMerger. BLAST was used to align contigs to IMGT TRBV, TRBD and TRBJ reference genes, and CDR3 was defined according to IMGT. Clonotypes above 0.1% frequency were classified as highly expanded clones. Shannon entropy served as the measure of repertoire diversity, while the Gini coefficient captured V-J evenness. A clonotype was considered public if more than one individual shared it. The public sequencing data were trimmed at Q25 with fastp and processed into clonotypes with MiXCR by TCRdb, which kept only in-frame beta chains. Each entry merges the rows of one CDR3 protein and shows their most common DNA and genes. TCRdb, not the original authors, processed these V and J calls. In this sample the table shows 600,000 to 650,000 distinct CDR3 sequences, approximately 15% of which occur a single time. About 20% of the sample goes to the ten largest clones.

The same data also went into a second study, on T cells in Graves' hyperthyroidism and ophthalmopathy. From the second report: Stable Graves' hyperthyroidism was defined as no progression to ophthalmopathy during 18 months of follow-up. Hyperthyroidism patients were newly diagnosed, with disease duration under 2 months, and aged 18 to 65 years. Patients with uncontrolled infections, other autoimmune diseases, pregnancy or lactation were excluded. Diagnoses relied on clinical symptoms, serum thyroxine and TRAb, thyroid ultrasound and orbital computed tomography. The TCR CDR3 was subjected to a first round of RT-PCR using the HTBI primer set and the Qiagen OneStep RT-PCR kit. Most expanded thyroid clonotypes (frequency above 0.001) were also detected in blood, suggesting blood repertoires may reflect thyroid immune responses. Ophthalmopathy was separated from stable hyperthyroidism by a 13 V-J signature model, with approximately 90% sensitivity and roughly 84% specificity obtained in cross-validation and 80%/75% obtained in testing. In validation, the model predicted progression to ophthalmopathy a median of 6.5 months before onset, with roughly 68% sensitivity and 72.22% specificity. To identify distinguishing TCR V-J signatures, a discovery cohort of about 95 patients was used, comprising 40 to 45 with Graves' ophthalmopathy and approximately 57 with stable Graves' hyperthyroidism. Prospective prediction of ophthalmopathy was tested in an independent validation cohort consisting of 18 hyperthyroidism patients and 15 to 17 patients who later progressed to ophthalmopathy. The approximately 97 discovery patients were randomly divided into training and test sets at a 7:3 ratio. Thyroid tissue and blood T-cell repertoires from about six Graves' hyperthyroidism patients were also compared in the study. Following sampling, methimazole starting at 30 mg daily was given to hyperthyroidism patients, and high-dose intravenous methylprednisolone was given to ophthalmopathy patients. Libraries were constructed in a second round of multiplex PCR, after which size selection and purification were performed. Paired-end sequencing of the libraries was performed with 100 bp reads on an Illumina HiSeq2000. SOAPnuke was used to process the raw data, removing reads that contained adapters or uncalled bases, had a mean Phred below 15, or lacked an exact match to the constant primer or identifier. COPE v1.2.5 was used to merge the high-quality paired reads, and each unique nucleotide sequence was defined as a clonotype. Clonotypes were aligned to IMGT TRBV, TRBD and TRBJ reference segments using MiTCR v1.1. Analysis was restricted to V-J combinations with a frequency above 0.0001, which covered roughly 99% of repertoires. A TCS score was defined as the ratio between F50 (clonal expansion) and ExV (chaos), using BLOSUM62-based TCRdist between CDR3 peptides within each V-J. Welch's t-statistics and random forest reduced around 520 V-J features to some 14, which were used in a naive Bayes classifier (R e1071). Sample size was not statistically predetermined, and investigators were not blinded to group allocation. TCR Vbeta CDR3 sequencing of some 140 peripheral blood samples (roughly 43 ophthalmopathy, roughly 74 hyperthyroidism and some 17 progressor patients) is reported in the paper.

The sequence joins TRBV6-5 to TRBJ1-1, and TRBD1 may be the D gene, going by 5 matching bases. The sequence was collected from a woman in her 30s with Graves disease. Donor details come from another sample of the same person, matched by shared clones. The specimen was peripheral blood mononuclear cells (PBMCs), collected at new diagnosis, from a patient treated with antithyroid drugs. The CDR3 reads as follows: CASSYSSGTVGTEAFF. Here is the DNA: TGTGCCAGCAGTTACTCGTCAGGGACCGTGGGCACTGAAGCTTTCTTT.